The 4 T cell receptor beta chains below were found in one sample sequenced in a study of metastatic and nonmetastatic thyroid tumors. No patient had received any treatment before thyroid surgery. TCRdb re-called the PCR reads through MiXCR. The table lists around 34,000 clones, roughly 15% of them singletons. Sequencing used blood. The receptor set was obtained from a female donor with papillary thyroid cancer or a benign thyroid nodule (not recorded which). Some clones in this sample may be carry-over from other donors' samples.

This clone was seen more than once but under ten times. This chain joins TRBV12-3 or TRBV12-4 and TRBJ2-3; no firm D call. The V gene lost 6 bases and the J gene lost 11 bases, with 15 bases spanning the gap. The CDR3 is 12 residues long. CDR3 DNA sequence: TGTGCCAGCAGCCCCAACCGGGTAAAGCAGTATTTT. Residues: CASSPNRVKQYF.

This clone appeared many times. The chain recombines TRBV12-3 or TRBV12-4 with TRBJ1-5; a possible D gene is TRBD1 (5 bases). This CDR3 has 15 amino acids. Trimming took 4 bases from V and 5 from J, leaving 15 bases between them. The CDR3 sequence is CASSYTGVVDQPQHF. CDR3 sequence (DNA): TGTGCCAGCAGTTATACAGGAGTGGTCGATCAGCCCCAGCATTTT.

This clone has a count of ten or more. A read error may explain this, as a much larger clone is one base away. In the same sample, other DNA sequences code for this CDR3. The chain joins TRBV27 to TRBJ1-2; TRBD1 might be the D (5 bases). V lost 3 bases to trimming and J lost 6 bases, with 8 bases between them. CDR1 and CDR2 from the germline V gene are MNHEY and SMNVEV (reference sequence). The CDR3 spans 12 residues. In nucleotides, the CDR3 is TGTGCCAGCAGTTTGACGGGGGATGGCTACACCTTC. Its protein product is CASSLTGDGYTF.

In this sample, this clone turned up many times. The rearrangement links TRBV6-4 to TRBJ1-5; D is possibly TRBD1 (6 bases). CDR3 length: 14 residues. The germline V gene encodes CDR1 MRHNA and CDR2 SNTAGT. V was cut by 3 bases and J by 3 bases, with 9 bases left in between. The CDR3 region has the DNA TGTGCCAGCAGTGAGTCAGGGGACAATCAGCCCCAGCATTTT. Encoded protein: CASSESGDNQPQHF.